This T cell receptor (beta chain) is from a study of shared clonotypes between healthy human individuals. Findings and limits, study-wide: Several donors showed sharing of 4.5% to 6% of naive CD4 clonotypes. Genetic and exposure-history diversity was limited by the few donors.

As concerns this clone: Its antigen is undetermined.

Germline V gives CDR1 SGHKS, CDR2 YYEKEE (reference sequence). V dropped 2 bases and J dropped 6; count of bases not matched to a gene: 5. The CDR3 is 14 residues long. Deep was the level used in running the assay. The sorted-subset replicate PCRs were given 150 to 200 ng DNA, which is 27,000 or so T cell genomes. Only in-frame clones appear in the TCRdb table, and some are missing; sequencing was by immunoSEQ multiplex PCR. The table shows approximately 1.4 million clones, with 95% to 99% occurring only once. This clonotype was obtained from a man aged 25-45 years in good health. The sample was naive CD4+ T cells sorted from blood. As for subset: CD45RA+ positively selected. The V gene is TRBV5-5, the J gene TRBJ1-5; TRBD1 aligns across 7 bases. CDR3 residues: CASSLEGGVQPQHF. CDR3 nucleotide sequence: TGTGCCAGCAGCTTAGAAGGGGGCGTTCAGCCCCAGCATTTT.